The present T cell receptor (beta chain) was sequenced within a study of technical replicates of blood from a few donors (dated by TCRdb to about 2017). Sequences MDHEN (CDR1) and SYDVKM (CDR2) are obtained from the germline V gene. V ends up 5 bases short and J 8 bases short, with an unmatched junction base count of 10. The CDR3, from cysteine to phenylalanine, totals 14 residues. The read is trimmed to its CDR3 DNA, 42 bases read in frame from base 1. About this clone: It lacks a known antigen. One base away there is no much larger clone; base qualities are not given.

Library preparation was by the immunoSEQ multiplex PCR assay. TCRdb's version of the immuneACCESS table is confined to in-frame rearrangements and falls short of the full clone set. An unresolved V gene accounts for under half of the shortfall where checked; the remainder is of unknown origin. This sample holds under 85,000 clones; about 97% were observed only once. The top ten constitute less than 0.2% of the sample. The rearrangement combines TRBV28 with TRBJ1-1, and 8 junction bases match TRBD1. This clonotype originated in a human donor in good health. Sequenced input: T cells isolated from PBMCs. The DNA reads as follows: TGTGCCAGCAGTCCCGAACCCAGGGGGCGCGAAGCTTTCTTT. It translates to CASSPEPRGREAFF.